The source of this T cell receptor (beta chain) is a study of regulatory T cells in long-lasting Graves disease. Combining iRepertoire HTBI primers with Arm-PCR of CDR3 regions, the authors built TCR beta libraries. From the multiplex PCR reads, TCRdb called clonotypes with MiXCR, one entry per CDR3 protein. The sample consists of 510,000 or so distinct CDR3 sequences, 9.5% to 15% of them appearing once. CDR3 length: 14 residues. Germline-derived CDR1 and CDR2 are MNHNS and SASEGT. V was pared by 7 bases and J by 1 base, with 13 bases between. This clonotype was picked up one time. This could be a read error, since a much larger clone is one nucleotide away. Sample time point: newly diagnosed GD, antithyroid drugs for less than 3 months. The TCR library was made from RNA extracted from PBMCs. These data were also filed under a second study, of T cells in Graves' hyperthyroidism and ophthalmopathy.

The J gene is TRBJ1-1, the V gene TRBV6-1, with D hard to call. This receptor was obtained from a woman aged 30 to 39 with Graves disease. The sample consisted of peripheral blood mononuclear cells (PBMCs), taken at new diagnosis, from a patient treated with antithyroid drugs. In DNA, the CDR3 is TGTGCCAGCACTCCGAGTAAGGGGAACACTGAAGCTTTCTTT. This encodes CASTPSKGNTEAFF.